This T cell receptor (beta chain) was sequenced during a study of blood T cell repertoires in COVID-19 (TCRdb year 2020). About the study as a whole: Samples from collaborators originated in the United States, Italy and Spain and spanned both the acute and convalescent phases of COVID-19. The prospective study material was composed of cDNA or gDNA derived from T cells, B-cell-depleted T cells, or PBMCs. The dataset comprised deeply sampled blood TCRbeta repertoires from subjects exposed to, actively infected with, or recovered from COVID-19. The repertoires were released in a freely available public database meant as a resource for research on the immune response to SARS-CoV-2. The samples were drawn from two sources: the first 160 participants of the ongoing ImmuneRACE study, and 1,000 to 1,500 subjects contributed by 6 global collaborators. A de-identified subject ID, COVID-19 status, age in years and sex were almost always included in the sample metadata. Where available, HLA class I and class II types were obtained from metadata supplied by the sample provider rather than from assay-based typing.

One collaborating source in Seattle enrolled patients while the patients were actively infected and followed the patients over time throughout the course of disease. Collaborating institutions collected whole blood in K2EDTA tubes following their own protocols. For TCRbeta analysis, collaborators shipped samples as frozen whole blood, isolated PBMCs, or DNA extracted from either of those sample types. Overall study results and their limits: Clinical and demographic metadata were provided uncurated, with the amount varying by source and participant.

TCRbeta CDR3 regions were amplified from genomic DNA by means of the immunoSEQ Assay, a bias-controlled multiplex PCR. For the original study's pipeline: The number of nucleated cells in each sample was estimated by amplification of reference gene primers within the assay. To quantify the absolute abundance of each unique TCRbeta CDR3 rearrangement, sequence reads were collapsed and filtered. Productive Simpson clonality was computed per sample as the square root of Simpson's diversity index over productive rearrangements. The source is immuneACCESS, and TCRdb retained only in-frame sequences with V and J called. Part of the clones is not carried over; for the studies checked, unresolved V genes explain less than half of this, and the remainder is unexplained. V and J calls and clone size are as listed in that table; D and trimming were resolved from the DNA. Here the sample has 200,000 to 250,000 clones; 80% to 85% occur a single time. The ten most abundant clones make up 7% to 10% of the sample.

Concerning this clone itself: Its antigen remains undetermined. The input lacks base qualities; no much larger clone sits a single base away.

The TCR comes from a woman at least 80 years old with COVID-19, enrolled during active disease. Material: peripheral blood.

The nucleotides read TGTGCCAGCAGTCGGACAAACAATGAGCAGTTCTTC. This codes for CASSRTNNEQFF. The chain links TRBV6-2 or TRBV6-3 with TRBJ2-1, with TRBD1 tentatively as D gene (5 bases match). The CDR3 runs 12 residues from the cysteine to the phenylalanine. The read is trimmed to its CDR3 DNA, 36 bases read in frame from base 1. Deletion took 5 bases off V and 5 bases off J, with a span of 7 bases between the germline ends. Per the germline V gene, MNHEY is the CDR1 and SVGEGT is the CDR2.